Listed below are T cell receptor beta chains from one sample, sequenced in a study of beta chain features in type 1 diabetes. Method: immunoSEQ multiplex PCR; TCRdb's copy keeps in-frame clones and lacks some. Counted here are about 470,000 clones, 25% to 35% occurring once; the ten biggest clones make up almost 0.065%. The material sequenced was naive CD4+ T cells from blood. These receptor sequences come from a man aged 18 to 35 in good health. Both conserved end residues are part of each CDR3. D genes are given only for firm matches. Size is omitted from some rows. Given values are once, few, many or a class for expanded clones.

CDR3 length	V gene	J gene	clone size	D gene	CDR3 DNA	CDR3 protein
10	TRBV20-1	TRBJ2-1	NA	NA	TGCAGTGGATGGGGGAATGAGCAGTTCTTC	CSGWGNEQFF
14	TRBV5-1	TRBJ2-5	NA	NA	TGCGCCAGCAGCTTCGCCGGATCCCAAGAGACCCAGTACTTC	CASSFAGSQETQYF
13	TRBV19	TRBJ1-1	NA	NA	TGTGCCAGTACCTCCTTCATGAACACTGAAGCTTTCTTT	CASTSFMNTEAFF
15	TRBV9	TRBJ2-7	NA	TRBD1	TGTGCCAGCAGCCCCCGACAGGGGAGTGCCTACGAGCAGTACTTC	CASSPRQGSAYEQYF
15	TRBV7-3	TRBJ2-4	NA	NA	TGTGCCAGCAGCATTGAGTGGGCTCATGGGAACATTCAGTACTTC	CASSIEWAHGNIQYF
15	TRBV2	TRBJ1-2	few	NA	TGTGCCAGCAGTATCGACAGGAGCCCTAACTATGGCTACACCTTC	CASSIDRSPNYGYTF
14	TRBV7-9	TRBJ2-7	NA	NA	TGTGCCAGCAGCTTTTCGGACCCAGCCTACGAGCAGTACTTC	CASSFSDPAYEQYF
15	TRBV4-1	TRBJ2-1	few	NA	TGCGCCAGCAGCCGCGGTGCGAGCTCCTACAATGAGCAGTTCTTC	CASSRGASSYNEQFF
16	TRBV7-2	TRBJ2-3	NA	TRBD2	TGTGCCAGCAGAAATGGGGTAGCGGGAGGGCCATATACGCAGTATTTT	CASRNGVAGGPYTQYF
15	TRBV5-6	TRBJ2-1	few	TRBD1	TGTGCCAGCAGCACTCCGGGACAGGGAAACAATGAGCAGTTCTTC	CASSTPGQGNNEQFF
12	TRBV29-1	TRBJ1-1	few	NA	TGCAGCGTGCAGACAGGTAGCACTGAAGCTTTCTTT	CSVQTGSTEAFF
14	TRBV9	TRBJ2-6	NA	NA	TGTGCCAGCAGCGTAAGCTCTGGGGCCAACGTCCTGACTTTC	CASSVSSGANVLTF
16	TRBV29-1	TRBJ2-3	few	TRBD1	TGCAGCGTTGAAGAGGGGACAGCAACTAGCACAGATACGCAGTATTTT	CSVEEGTATSTDTQYF
14	TRBV7-2	TRBJ2-7	few	TRBD2	TGTGCCAGCAGCTCTAGCGGGAGTGGGTACGAGCAGTACTTC	CASSSSGSGYEQYF
14	TRBV9	TRBJ2-7	NA	NA	TGTGCCAGCAGCGTCGGGACACATTCCTACGAGCAGTACTTC	CASSVGTHSYEQYF
13	TRBV23-1	TRBJ2-4	once	NA	TGCGCCAGCAGTCAATCGAGGGGGGGCGAACAGTACTTC	CASSQSRGGEQYF
11	TRBV20-1	TRBJ2-3	few	NA	TGCAGTGCTAGCCTCACAGATACGCAGTATTTT	CSASLTDTQYF
15	TRBV7-2	TRBJ2-7	few	NA	TGTGCCAGCAGCTTAGGGCGGGCGGCCCACTACGAGCAGTACTTC	CASSLGRAAHYEQYF
12	TRBV7-9	TRBJ2-7	NA	NA	TGTGCCAGCACCCAAAGCTCCTACGAGCAGTACTTC	CASTQSSYEQYF
12	TRBV7-9	TRBJ2-1	few	TRBD1	TGTGCCAGCAGCGGACGTGACAGGGTAGAGTTCTTC	CASSGRDRVEFF
13	TRBV30	TRBJ2-2	few	NA	TGTGCCTGGAGTGAAGAGGGATCCGGGGAGCTGTTTTTT	CAWSEEGSGELFF
15	TRBV7-8	TRBJ2-3	few	TRBD1	TGTGCCAGCACCACTGCTCAGGGGGCACAAGATACGCAGTATTTT	CASTTAQGAQDTQYF
12	TRBV29-1	TRBJ2-7	NA	NA	TGCAGCGCGGGACTCAGCTCCTACGAGCAGTACTTC	CSAGLSSYEQYF
14	TRBV5-1	TRBJ2-5	NA	NA	TGCGCCAGCGGACCAACAGGGTCCAAAGAGACCCAGTACTTC	CASGPTGSKETQYF
13	TRBV5-1	TRBJ1-1	NA	TRBD1	TGCGCCAGCAGCTTGGGGACAGGGACTGAAGCTTTCTTT	CASSLGTGTEAFF
16	TRBV30	TRBJ2-7	few	TRBD2	TGTGCCTGGAGTCGGCCGAAAAGCGGGAGGGCCTACGAGCAGTACTTC	CAWSRPKSGRAYEQYF
14	TRBV30	TRBJ2-3	few	NA	TGTGCCTGGAGTACGACAGCTAGCACAGATACGCAGTATTTT	CAWSTTASTDTQYF
15	TRBV7-9	TRBJ2-3	once	NA	TGTGCCAGCAGCGGGGTACGAAGGAGCACAGATACGCAGTATTTT	CASSGVRRSTDTQYF
13	TRBV11-3	TRBJ2-7	few	NA	TGTGCCAGCAGCTTTTCGTCTGTCTACGAGCAGTACTTC	CASSFSSVYEQYF
13	TRBV5-6	TRBJ2-5	few	NA	TGTGCCAGCAGCCGAGGCCCGGGAGAGACCCAGTACTTC	CASSRGPGETQYF
11	TRBV4-3	TRBJ1-2	NA	NA	TGCGCCAGCAGCCAGGGGGGCGGCTACACCTTC	CASSQGGGYTF
10	TRBV29-1	TRBJ1-5	few	NA	TGCAGCGTTGAGGGAGGAGCCCAGCATTTT	CSVEGGAQHF
15	TRBV5-4	TRBJ2-2	NA	TRBD1	TGTGCCAGCAGCGGGACAGGCGCGAACACCGGGGAGCTGTTTTTT	CASSGTGANTGELFF
14	TRBV7-9	TRBJ1-5	NA	NA	TGTGCCAGCAGCCCGTCGGGGGGCAATCAGCCCCAGCATTTT	CASSPSGGNQPQHF
13	TRBV28	TRBJ1-1	NA	NA	TGTGCCAGCAGGCCACCCGGGGACACTGAAGCTTTCTTT	CASRPPGDTEAFF
13	TRBV29-1	TRBJ2-3	few	NA	TGCAGCGTTCGAGAAGGGGGGACAGATACGCAGTATTTT	CSVREGGTDTQYF
15	TRBV25-1	TRBJ2-1	few	TRBD2	TGTGCCAGCAGTGCGACTCCGGGACTAGCGGGGGAGCAGTTCTTC	CASSATPGLAGEQFF
13	TRBV28	TRBJ2-3	NA	TRBD1	TGTGCCAGCCGGGACAGGGGGACAGATACGCAGTATTTT	CASRDRGTDTQYF
14	TRBV5-6	TRBJ2-3	NA	NA	TGTGCCAGCAGCCTCCCGGGTAGTTCAGATACGCAGTATTTT	CASSLPGSSDTQYF
13	TRBV5-1	TRBJ2-7	few	NA	TGCGCCAGCAGCCTTAGCGACACCTACGAGCAGTACTTC	CASSLSDTYEQYF
12	TRBV6-6	TRBJ2-5	NA	NA	TGTGCCAGCGTAGCCGGGAGAGAGACCCAGTACTTC	CASVAGRETQYF